The sequence of this TCR beta chain was determined in a study of T cells in Graves' hyperthyroidism and ophthalmopathy. Study findings and constraints: Model predictions of ophthalmopathy came a median approximately 6 months before onset.

Amplified TCR beta CDR3 regions derived from RNA transcripts. Researchers ran a first-round RT-PCR on the TCR CDR3 using the HTBI primer set. TCRdb processed the multiplex PCR reads anew with MiXCR; each CDR3 protein has one entry. Counted here are a few hundred thousand distinct CDR3 sequences, around a sixth occurring once; the ten biggest clones make up under 7.5%. Ten or more counts support this clonotype. Its antigen remains unknown. The sample was blood. This clonotype was sampled from a woman aged 25 to 39 with Graves' hyperthyroidism.

The CDR3 reads CASSLTFSGANVLTF. CDR3 bases: TGCGCCAGCAGCTTGACCTTCTCTGGGGCCAACGTCCTGACTTTC. This chain joins TRBV5-1 and TRBJ2-6; no clear D. CDR3 length: 15 residues. Germline CDR1 SGHRS, CDR2 YFSETQ. Trimming left V 1 base short and J 0 bases short, with 5 bases between.